This is a list of T cell receptor beta chains from one sample in a study of blood T cell repertoires in COVID-19. Generated by immunoSEQ multiplex PCR, the TCRdb table keeps only in-frame clones and is missing some. The table lists 300,000 to 400,000 clones, about 87% of them singletons. The sample comprised peripheral blood. Receptors were obtained from a woman aged 45-60 years who had recovered from COVID-19. The CDR3 runs from the conserved cysteine through the conserved F or W. Fields, in order: CDR3 length, D gene, V gene, J gene, clone size, CDR3 DNA, CDR3 protein. The D gene is left open where the match is weak. Clone size is shown for a subset of rows, as once, few, many or a class of expanded clone.

length: 16; D: -; V: TRBV11-3; J: TRBJ2-2; size: -; DNA: TGTGCCAGCAGCAACTGGGGCGCCCGAACCACCGGGGAGCTGTTTTTT; CDR3: CASSNWGARTTGELFF
length: 14; D: -; V: TRBV28; J: TRBJ2-7; size: -; DNA: TGTGCCAGCAGTTCCAACGGGAGAAGCTACGAGCAGTACTTC; CDR3: CASSSNGRSYEQYF
length: 11; D: -; V: TRBV6-6; J: TRBJ1-6; size: -; DNA: TGTGCCAGCAGTGAGGATATGGCCCTCCACTTT; CDR3: CASSEDMALHF
length: 15; D: TRBD1; V: TRBV18; J: TRBJ1-5; size: -; DNA: TGTGCCAGCTCACAGGACAGGGGGAAGAATCAGCCCCAGCATTTT; CDR3: CASSQDRGKNQPQHF
length: 20; D: TRBD2; V: TRBV9; J: TRBJ2-2; size: -; DNA: TGTGCCAGCAGCCCCGAGACTAGCGGGGGAGCCGACTCGAACACCGGGGAGCTGTTTTTT; CDR3: CASSPETSGGADSNTGELFF
length: 14; D: -; V: TRBV6-1; J: TRBJ2-5; size: -; DNA: TGTGCCAGCAGTGAATGGAGTGTGGTGAAGACCCAGTACTTC; CDR3: CASSEWSVVKTQYF
length: 16; D: TRBD1; V: TRBV28; J: TRBJ1-3; size: -; DNA: TGTGCCAGCAGGAAGTCGACAGGGGCCTCTGGAAACACCATATATTTT; CDR3: CASRKSTGASGNTIYF
length: 13; D: -; V: TRBV2; J: TRBJ1-2; size: -; DNA: TGTGCCAGCAGTGAACAGGGACTCTATGGCTACACCTTC; CDR3: CASSEQGLYGYTF
length: 14; D: TRBD2; V: TRBV30; J: TRBJ2-1; size: once; DNA: TGTGCCTGGAAGGAATTAGCGGGAGTTGGTGAGCAGTTCTTC; CDR3: CAWKELAGVGEQFF
length: 10; D: -; V: TRBV20-1; J: TRBJ1-1; size: few; DNA: TGCAGTGCTCTCAACACTGAAGCTTTCTTT; CDR3: CSALNTEAFF
length: 17; D: TRBD2; V: TRBV3-1/TRBV3-2; J: TRBJ2-1; size: -; DNA: TGTGCCAGCAGCCAAGCCCAAAGGCGGGAGTCCTACAATGAGCAGTTCTTC; CDR3: CASSQAQRRESYNEQFF
length: 15; D: -; V: TRBV19; J: TRBJ1-2; size: -; DNA: TGTGCCAGTAGTAGACCGACGGGGGAACACTATGGCTACACCTTC; CDR3: CASSRPTGEHYGYTF
length: 15; D: -; V: TRBV6-1; J: TRBJ2-2; size: -; DNA: TGTGCCAGCAGTGACGACACTTATAACACCGGGGAGCTGTTTTTT; CDR3: CASSDDTYNTGELFF
length: 13; D: TRBD1; V: TRBV6-5; J: TRBJ2-5; size: -; DNA: TGTGCCAGCAGGCGGACAGGCGAAGAGACCCAGTACTTC; CDR3: CASRRTGEETQYF
length: 15; D: TRBD2; V: TRBV7-2; J: TRBJ2-3; size: -; DNA: TGTGCCAGCAGCTTAGAACTAGCGGGAGGCCCCAAGAAGTATTTT; CDR3: CASSLELAGGPKKYF
length: 14; D: TRBD2; V: TRBV19; J: TRBJ2-7; size: -; DNA: TGTGCCAGTAGCCTGGGCTTCACTAGCGGCGAGCAGTACTTC; CDR3: CASSLGFTSGEQYF
length: 14; D: -; V: TRBV28; J: TRBJ1-2; size: -; DNA: TGTGCCAGCAGTTACCATCCAGGGATTTATGGCTACACCTTC; CDR3: CASSYHPGIYGYTF
length: 16; D: -; V: TRBV6-5; J: TRBJ2-1; size: -; DNA: TGTGCCAGCAGTTCGGGCCTGGCGGGATCCTACAATGAGCAGTTCTTC; CDR3: CASSSGLAGSYNEQFF
length: 13; D: TRBD2; V: TRBV12-3/TRBV12-4; J: TRBJ2-2; size: -; DNA: TGTGCCAGCAGTTTGGGGGAGGGCGGGGAGCTGTTTTTT; CDR3: CASSLGEGGELFF
length: 15; D: TRBD1; V: TRBV5-6; J: TRBJ2-5; size: -; DNA: TGTGCCAGCAGCTTGCCGGACAGGGCGCTGGGGACCCAGTACTTC; CDR3: CASSLPDRALGTQYF
length: 16; D: TRBD1; V: TRBV6-6; J: TRBJ2-1; size: -; DNA: TGTGCCAGCAGGCGGACAGGGGGCCCGGGGTACAATGAGCAGTTCTTC; CDR3: CASRRTGGPGYNEQFF
length: 15; D: TRBD1; V: TRBV28; J: TRBJ1-2; size: -; DNA: TGTGCCAGCAGCTCTGGACAGGGGGCTATCTATGGCTACACCTTC; CDR3: CASSSGQGAIYGYTF
length: 14; D: -; V: TRBV5-4; J: TRBJ2-2; size: -; DNA: TGTGCCAGCAGCTTGGCTGGTGGCTCCGGGGAGCTGTTTTTT; CDR3: CASSLAGGSGELFF
length: 17; D: -; V: TRBV9; J: TRBJ1-3; size: -; DNA: TGTGCCAGCAGCGTAGGAAAATCCCGGGGCTCTGGAAACACCATATATTTT; CDR3: CASSVGKSRGSGNTIYF
length: 18; D: TRBD2; V: TRBV5-4; J: TRBJ2-7; size: -; DNA: TGTGCCAGCAGCTTGGAGGGACTAGCGGGAGGGCCATTTGACGAGCAGTACTTC; CDR3: CASSLEGLAGGPFDEQYF
length: 14; D: -; V: TRBV18; J: TRBJ2-5; size: -; DNA: TGTGCCAGCTCGCTCGGGGGGCCCCAAGAGACCCAGTACTTC; CDR3: CASSLGGPQETQYF
length: 13; D: -; V: TRBV7-8; J: TRBJ1-1; size: -; DNA: TGTGCCAGCAGCTTTGGAGGGAGGGTTGAAGCTTTCTTT; CDR3: CASSFGGRVEAFF
length: 16; D: TRBD1; V: TRBV24-1; J: TRBJ2-2; size: once; DNA: TGTGCCACCAGTGAAACGGGACAGGGTAACACCGGGGAGCTGTTTTTT; CDR3: CATSETGQGNTGELFF
length: 16; D: -; V: TRBV7-2; J: TRBJ2-3; size: -; DNA: TGTGCCAGCAGCCCCCGCGCAGGAATTAGCACAGATACGCAGTATTTT; CDR3: CASSPRAGISTDTQYF
length: 21; D: TRBD2; V: TRBV24-1; J: TRBJ2-7; size: -; DNA: TGTGCCACCAGTCCCACCCGGGGGTCGGGACTAGCGGGAGAAGACTCCTACGAGCAGTACTTC; CDR3: CATSPTRGSGLAGEDSYEQYF
length: 14; D: TRBD2; V: TRBV29-1; J: TRBJ2-5; size: -; DNA: TGCAGCGTTGAAGTAGCGGGTACAAAAGAGACCCAGTACTTC; CDR3: CSVEVAGTKETQYF
length: 13; D: -; V: TRBV5-1; J: TRBJ1-2; size: -; DNA: TGCGCCAGCAGCTACAGGGTGGGCTATGGCTACACCTTC; CDR3: CASSYRVGYGYTF
length: 15; D: -; V: TRBV27; J: TRBJ2-7; size: few; DNA: TGTGCCAGCAGTTCACTCCCCAGGGATCACTACGAGCAGTACTTC; CDR3: CASSSLPRDHYEQYF
length: 15; D: TRBD2; V: TRBV5-1; J: TRBJ2-7; size: -; DNA: TGCGCCAGCAGCTTGCGACTAGCGGGAGTAGGGGAGCAGTACTTC; CDR3: CASSLRLAGVGEQYF